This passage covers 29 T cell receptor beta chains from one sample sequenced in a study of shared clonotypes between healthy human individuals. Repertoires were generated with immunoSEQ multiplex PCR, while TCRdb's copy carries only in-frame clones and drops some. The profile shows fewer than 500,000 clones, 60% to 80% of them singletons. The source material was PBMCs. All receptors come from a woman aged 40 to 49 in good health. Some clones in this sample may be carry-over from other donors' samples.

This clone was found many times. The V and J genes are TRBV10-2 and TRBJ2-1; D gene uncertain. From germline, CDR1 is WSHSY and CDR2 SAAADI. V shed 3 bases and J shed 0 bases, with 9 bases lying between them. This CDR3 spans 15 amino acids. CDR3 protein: CASSDLGSSYNEQFF. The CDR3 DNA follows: TGCGCCAGCAGTGACTTAGGTAGCTCCTACAATGAGCAGTTCTTC.

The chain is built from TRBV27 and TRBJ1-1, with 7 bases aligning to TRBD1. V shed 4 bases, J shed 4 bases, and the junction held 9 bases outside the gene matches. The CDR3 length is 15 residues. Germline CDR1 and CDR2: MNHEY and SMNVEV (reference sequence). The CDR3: CASSYHRGLGTEAFF. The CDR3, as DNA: TGTGCCAGCAGTTATCACAGGGGTTTGGGCACTGAAGCTTTCTTT.

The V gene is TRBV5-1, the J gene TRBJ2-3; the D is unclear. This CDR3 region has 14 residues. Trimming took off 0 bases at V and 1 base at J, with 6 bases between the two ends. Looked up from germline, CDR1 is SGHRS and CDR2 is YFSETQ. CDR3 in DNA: TGCGCCAGCAGCTTGGAGGTGGGCACAGATACGCAGTATTTT. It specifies CASSLEVGTDTQYF.

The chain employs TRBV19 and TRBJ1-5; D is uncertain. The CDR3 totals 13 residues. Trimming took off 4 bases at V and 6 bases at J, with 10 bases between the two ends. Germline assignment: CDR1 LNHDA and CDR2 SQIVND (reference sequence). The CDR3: CASSTNSGQPQHF. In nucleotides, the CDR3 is TGTGCCAGTAGTACTAACAGCGGTCAGCCCCAGCATTTT.

The CDR3 DNA reads TGTGCCAGCAGCTGGGTCGGGACTAGCACAGATACGCAGTATTTT. It specifies CASSWVGTSTDTQYF. This chain joins TRBV5-4 and TRBJ2-3; possible D gene TRBD2, 6 bases. CDR1 is SGHNT and CDR2 is YYREEE in the germline V gene (reference sequence). Trimming pared 3 bases from V and 0 bases from J, leaving 11 bases between. CDR3 size: 15 residues. Looking up the rest from reference TRBV5-4 and TRBJ2-3 gives the full variable domain: ETGVTQSPTHLIKTRGQQVTLRCSSQSGHNTVSWYQQALGQGPQFIFQYYREEENGRGNFPPRFSGLQFPNYSSELNVNALELDDSALYLCASSWVGTSTDTQYFGPGTRLTVL.

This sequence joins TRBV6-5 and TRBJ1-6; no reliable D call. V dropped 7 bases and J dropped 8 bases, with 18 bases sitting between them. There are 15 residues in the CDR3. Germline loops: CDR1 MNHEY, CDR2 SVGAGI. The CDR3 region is CASTINYGEDSPLHF. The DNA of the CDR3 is TGTGCCAGCACCATCAATTATGGGGAAGATTCACCCCTCCACTTT.

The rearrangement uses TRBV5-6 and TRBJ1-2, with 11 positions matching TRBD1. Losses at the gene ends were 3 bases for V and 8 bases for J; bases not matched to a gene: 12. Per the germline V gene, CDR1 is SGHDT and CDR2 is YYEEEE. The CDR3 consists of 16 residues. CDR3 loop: CASSSDRGQGVEGYTF. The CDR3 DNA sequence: TGTGCCAGCAGCTCGGACAGGGGACAGGGGGTGGAAGGCTACACCTTC.

The CDR3 DNA reads TGCGCCAGCAGCCTCCAGAGAACTAGCACAGATACGCAGTATTTT. This encodes CASSLQRTSTDTQYF. This chain uses TRBV5-1 with TRBJ2-3; no clear D. With 4 bases removed from V and 0 bases from J, the gap between germline ends came to 12 bases. The CDR3 covers 15 residues. CDR1 and CDR2 from the germline V gene are SGHRS and YFSETQ. Using reference TRBV5-1 and TRBJ2-3 for the parts outside the CDR3, the full variable domain is KAGVTQTPRYLIKTRGQQVTLSCSPISGHRSVSWYQQTPGQGLQFLFEYFSETQRNKGNFPGRFSGRQFSNSRSEMNVSTLELGDSALYLCASSLQRTSTDTQYFGPGTRLTVL.

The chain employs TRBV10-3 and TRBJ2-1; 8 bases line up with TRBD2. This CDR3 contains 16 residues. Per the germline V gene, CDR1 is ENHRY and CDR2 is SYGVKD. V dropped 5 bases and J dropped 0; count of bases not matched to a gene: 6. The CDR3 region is CAISPAREVSYNEQFF. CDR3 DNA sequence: TGTGCCATCAGTCCGGCGCGGGAGGTCTCCTACAATGAGCAGTTCTTC.

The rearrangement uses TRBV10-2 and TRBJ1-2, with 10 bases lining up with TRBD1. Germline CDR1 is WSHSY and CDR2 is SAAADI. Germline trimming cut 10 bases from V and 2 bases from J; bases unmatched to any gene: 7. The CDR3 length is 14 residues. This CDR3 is CAIGQGVGNYGYTF. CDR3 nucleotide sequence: TGCGCCATCGGACAGGGGGTGGGAAACTATGGCTACACCTTC.

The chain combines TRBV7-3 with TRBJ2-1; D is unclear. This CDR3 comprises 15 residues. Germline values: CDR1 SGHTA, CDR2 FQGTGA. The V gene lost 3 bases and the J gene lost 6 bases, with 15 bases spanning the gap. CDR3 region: CASSFSGDRRNEQFF. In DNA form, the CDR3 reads TGTGCCAGCAGCTTCTCGGGTGACCGACGCAATGAGCAGTTCTTC.

For the CDR3, the DNA is TGCAGCGTTGGGGGTAGCGGGGCTAGCACAGATACGCAGTATTTT. This sequence encodes CSVGGSGASTDTQYF. V usage is TRBV29-1 and J usage is TRBJ2-3; TRBD2 matches at 8 bases. The CDR3 loop spans 15 amino acids. The junction had 6 bases not matched to a gene; V was cut back by 4 bases and J by 0 bases. Germline values: CDR1 SQVTM, CDR2 ANQGSEA.

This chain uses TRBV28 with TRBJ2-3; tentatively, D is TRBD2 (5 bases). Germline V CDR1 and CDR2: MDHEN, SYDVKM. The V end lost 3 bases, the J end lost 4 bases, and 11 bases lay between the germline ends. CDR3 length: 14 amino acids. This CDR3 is CASSFAGEADTQYF. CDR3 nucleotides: TGTGCCAGCAGTTTCGCGGGCGAAGCAGATACGCAGTATTTT.

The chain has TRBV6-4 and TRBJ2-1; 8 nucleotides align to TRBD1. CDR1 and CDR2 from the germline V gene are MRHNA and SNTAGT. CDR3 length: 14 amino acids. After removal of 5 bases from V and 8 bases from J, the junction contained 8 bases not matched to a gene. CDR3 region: CASSLDRVTHEQFF. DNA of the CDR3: TGTGCCAGCAGTCTGGACAGGGTTACCCATGAGCAGTTCTTC.

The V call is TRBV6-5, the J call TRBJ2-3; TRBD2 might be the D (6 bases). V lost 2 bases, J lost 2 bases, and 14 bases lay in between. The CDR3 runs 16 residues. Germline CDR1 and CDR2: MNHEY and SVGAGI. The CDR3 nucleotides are TGTGCCAGCAGTTACGGGACTCCCTCTCTCACAGATACGCAGTATTTT. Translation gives CASSYGTPSLTDTQYF.

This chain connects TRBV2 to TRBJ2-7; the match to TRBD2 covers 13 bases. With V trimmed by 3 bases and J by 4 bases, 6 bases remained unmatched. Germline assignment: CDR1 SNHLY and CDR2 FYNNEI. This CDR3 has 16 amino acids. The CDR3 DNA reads TGTGCCAGCAGTGACCGACTAGCGGGAGGTGAATACGAGCAGTACTTC. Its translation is CASSDRLAGGEYEQYF.

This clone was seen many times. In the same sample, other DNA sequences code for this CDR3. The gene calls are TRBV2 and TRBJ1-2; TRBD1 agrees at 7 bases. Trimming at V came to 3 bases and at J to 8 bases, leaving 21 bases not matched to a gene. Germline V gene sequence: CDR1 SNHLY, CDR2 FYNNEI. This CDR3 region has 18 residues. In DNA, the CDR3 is TGTGCCAGCAGTGACCCCCTCGGGAAGGCGCCCGTCAGGGGGGGCTACACCTTC. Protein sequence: CASSDPLGKAPVRGGYTF. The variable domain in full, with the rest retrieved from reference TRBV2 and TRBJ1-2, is EPEVTQTPSHQVTQMGQEVILRCVPISNHLYFYWYRQILGQKVEFLVSFYNNEISEKSEIFDDQFSVERPDGSNFTLKIRSTKLEDSAMYFCASSDPLGKAPVRGGYTFGSGTRLTVV.

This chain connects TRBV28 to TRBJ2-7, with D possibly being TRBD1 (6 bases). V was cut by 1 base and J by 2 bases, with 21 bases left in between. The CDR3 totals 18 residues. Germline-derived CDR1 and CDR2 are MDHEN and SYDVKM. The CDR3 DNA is TGTGCCAGCAGTTTATCCGTCCGAGGGACACCGATTCCCTACGAGCAGTACTTC. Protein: CASSLSVRGTPIPYEQYF. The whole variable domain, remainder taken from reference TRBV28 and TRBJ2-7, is DVKVTQSSRYLVKRTGEKVFLECVQDMDHENMFWYRQDPGLGLRLIYFSYDVKMKEKGDIPEGYSVSREKKERFSLILESASTNQTSMYLCASSLSVRGTPIPYEQYFGPGTRLTVT.

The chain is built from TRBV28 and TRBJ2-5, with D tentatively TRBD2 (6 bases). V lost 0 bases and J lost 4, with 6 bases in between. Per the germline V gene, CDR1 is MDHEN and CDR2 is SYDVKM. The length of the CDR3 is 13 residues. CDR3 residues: CASSLWGGETQYF. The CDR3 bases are TGTGCCAGCAGTTTATGGGGGGGAGAGACCCAGTACTTC.

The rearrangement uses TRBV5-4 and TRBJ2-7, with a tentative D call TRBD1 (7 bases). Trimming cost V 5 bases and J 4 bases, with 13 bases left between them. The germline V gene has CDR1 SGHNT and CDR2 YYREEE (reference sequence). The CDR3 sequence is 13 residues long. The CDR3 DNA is TGTGCCAGCAGGGAGGGGACAGAGTACGAGCAGTACTTC. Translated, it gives CASREGTEYEQYF. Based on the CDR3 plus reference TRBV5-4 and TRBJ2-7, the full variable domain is ETGVTQSPTHLIKTRGQQVTLRCSSQSGHNTVSWYQQALGQGPQFIFQYYREEENGRGNFPPRFSGLQFPNYSSELNVNALELDDSALYLCASREGTEYEQYFGPGTRLTVT.

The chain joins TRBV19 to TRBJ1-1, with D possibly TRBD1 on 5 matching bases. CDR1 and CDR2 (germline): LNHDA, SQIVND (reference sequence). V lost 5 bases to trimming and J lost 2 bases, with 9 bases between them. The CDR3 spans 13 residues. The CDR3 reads CASSFGGNTEAFF. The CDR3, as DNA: TGTGCCAGTAGTTTCGGGGGAAACACTGAAGCTTTCTTT.

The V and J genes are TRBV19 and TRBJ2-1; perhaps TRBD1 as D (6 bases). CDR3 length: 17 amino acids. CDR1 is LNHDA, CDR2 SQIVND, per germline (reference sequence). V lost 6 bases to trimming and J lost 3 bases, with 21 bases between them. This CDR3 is CASSKLARGRIYNEQFF. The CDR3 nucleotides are TGTGCCAGTAGCAAGTTAGCTAGGGGGAGAATCTACAATGAGCAGTTCTTC.

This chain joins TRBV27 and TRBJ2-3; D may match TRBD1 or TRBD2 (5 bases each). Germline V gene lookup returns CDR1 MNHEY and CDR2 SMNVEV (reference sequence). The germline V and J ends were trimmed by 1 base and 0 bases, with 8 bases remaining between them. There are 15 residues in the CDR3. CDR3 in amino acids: CASSLYGASTDTQYF. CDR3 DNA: TGTGCCAGCAGTTTATACGGGGCGAGCACAGATACGCAGTATTTT.

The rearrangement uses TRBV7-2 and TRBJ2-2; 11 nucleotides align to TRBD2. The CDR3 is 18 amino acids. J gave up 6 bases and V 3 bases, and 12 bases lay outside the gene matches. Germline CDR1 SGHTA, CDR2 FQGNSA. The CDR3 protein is CASSFELAGVVFAGELFF. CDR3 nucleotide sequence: TGTGCCAGCAGCTTCGAACTAGCGGGAGTAGTTTTCGCCGGGGAGCTGTTTTTT.

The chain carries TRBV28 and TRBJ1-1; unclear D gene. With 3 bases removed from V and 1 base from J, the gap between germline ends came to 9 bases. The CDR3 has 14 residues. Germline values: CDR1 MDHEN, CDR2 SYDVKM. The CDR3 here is CASSFSWANTEAFF. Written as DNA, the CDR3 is TGTGCCAGCAGTTTTAGTTGGGCGAACACTGAAGCTTTCTTT.

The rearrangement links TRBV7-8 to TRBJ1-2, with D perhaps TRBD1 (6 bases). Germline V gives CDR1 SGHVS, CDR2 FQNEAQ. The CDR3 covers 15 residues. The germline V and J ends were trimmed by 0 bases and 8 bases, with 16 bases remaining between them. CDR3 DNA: TGTGCCAGCAGCTTAGCGCTGGGGGGCGCAGAGGGCTACACCTTC. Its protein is CASSLALGGAEGYTF.

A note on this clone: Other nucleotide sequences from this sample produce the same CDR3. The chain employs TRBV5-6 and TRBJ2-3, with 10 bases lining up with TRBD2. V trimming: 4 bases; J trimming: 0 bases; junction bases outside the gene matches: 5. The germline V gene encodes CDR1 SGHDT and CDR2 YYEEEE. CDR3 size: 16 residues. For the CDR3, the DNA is TGTGCCAGCAGCCTCCGGACTAGCGGCAGCACAGATACGCAGTATTTT. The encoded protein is CASSLRTSGSTDTQYF.

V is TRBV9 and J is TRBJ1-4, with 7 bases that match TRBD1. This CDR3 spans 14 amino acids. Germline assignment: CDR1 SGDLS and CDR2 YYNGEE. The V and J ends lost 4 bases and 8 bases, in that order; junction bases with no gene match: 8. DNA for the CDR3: TGTGCCAGCAGCCTAGGACAGGAGAGCGAAAAACTGTTTTTT. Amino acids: CASSLGQESEKLFF.

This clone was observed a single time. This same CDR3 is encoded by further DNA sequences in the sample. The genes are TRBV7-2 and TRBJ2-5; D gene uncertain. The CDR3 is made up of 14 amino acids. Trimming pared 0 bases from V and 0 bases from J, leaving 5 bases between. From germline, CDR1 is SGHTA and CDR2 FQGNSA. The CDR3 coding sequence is TGTGCCAGCAGCTTAGCAGGGTACCAAGAGACCCAGTACTTC. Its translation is CASSLAGYQETQYF.